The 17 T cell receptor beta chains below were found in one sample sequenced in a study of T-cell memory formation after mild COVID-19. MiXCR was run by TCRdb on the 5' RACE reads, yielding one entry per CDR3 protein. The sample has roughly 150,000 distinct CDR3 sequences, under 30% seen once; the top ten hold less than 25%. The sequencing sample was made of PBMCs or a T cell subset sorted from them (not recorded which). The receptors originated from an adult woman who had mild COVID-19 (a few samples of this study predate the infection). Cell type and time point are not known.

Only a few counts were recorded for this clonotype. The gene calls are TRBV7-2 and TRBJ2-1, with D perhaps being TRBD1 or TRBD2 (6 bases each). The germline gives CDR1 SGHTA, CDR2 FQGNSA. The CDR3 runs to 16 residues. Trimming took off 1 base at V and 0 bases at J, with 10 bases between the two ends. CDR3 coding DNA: TGTGCCAGCAGCTTAGAAGGGGGGAGCTCCTACAATGAGCAGTTCTTC. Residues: CASSLEGGSSYNEQFF.

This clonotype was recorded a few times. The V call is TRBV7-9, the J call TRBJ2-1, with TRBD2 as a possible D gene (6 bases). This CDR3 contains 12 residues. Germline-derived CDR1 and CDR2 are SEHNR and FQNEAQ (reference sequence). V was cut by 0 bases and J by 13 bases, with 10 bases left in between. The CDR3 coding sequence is TGTGCCAGCAGCTTAGCCAGACTAGATCAGTTCTTC. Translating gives CASSLARLDQFF.

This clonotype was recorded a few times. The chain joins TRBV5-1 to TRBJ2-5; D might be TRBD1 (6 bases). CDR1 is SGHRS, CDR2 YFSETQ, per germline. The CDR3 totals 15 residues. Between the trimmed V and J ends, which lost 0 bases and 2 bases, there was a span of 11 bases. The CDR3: CASSLGQGQQETQYF. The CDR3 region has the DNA TGCGCCAGCAGCTTGGGGCAGGGGCAACAAGAGACCCAGTACTTC. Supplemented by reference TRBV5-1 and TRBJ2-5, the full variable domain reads KAGVTQTPRYLIKTRGQQVTLSCSPISGHRSVSWYQQTPGQGLQFLFEYFSETQRNKGNFPGRFSGRQFSNSRSEMNVSTLELGDSALYLCASSLGQGQQETQYFGPGTRLLVL.

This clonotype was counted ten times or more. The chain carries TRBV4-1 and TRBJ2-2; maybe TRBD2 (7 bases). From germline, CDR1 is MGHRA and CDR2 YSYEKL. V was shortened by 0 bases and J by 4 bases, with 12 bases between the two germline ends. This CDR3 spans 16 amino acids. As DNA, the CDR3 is TGCGCCAGCAGCCAAGAGGGGGGGGCTCTCACCGGGGAGCTGTTTTTT. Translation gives CASSQEGGALTGELFF.

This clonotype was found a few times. The CDR3 DNA follows: TGTGCCAGCAGCTCCCCGGCCTACGAGCAGTACTTC. Translated: CASSSPAYEQYF. The V and J genes are TRBV7-9 and TRBJ2-7; D gene uncertain. The CDR3 runs 12 residues. V was shortened by 4 bases and J by 2 bases, with 6 bases between the two germline ends. CDR1 is SEHNR, CDR2 FQNEAQ, per germline (reference sequence).

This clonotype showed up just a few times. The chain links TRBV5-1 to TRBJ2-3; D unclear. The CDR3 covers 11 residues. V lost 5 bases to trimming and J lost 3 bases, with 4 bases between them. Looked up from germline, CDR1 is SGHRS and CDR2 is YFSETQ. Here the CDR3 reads CASRRTDTQYF. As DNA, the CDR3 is TGCGCCAGCAGGCGGACAGATACGCAGTATTTT.

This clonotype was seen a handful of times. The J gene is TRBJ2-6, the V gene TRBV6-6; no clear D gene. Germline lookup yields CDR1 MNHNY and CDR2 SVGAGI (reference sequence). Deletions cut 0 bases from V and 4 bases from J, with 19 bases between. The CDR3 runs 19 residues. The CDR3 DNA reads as TGTGCCAGCAGTTACTCGATTTCAGTCTTCACCTGGGGGGCCAACGTCCTGACTTTC. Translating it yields CASSYSISVFTWGANVLTF.

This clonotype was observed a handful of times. As DNA, the CDR3 is TGTGCCAGCAGCTTCCCGACTAGCGGCGGGGCTAACTCCTACAATGAGCAGTTCTTC. Residues: CASSFPTSGGANSYNEQFF. The gene calls are TRBV7-8 and TRBJ2-1; TRBD2 matches at 9 bases. The length of the CDR3 is 19 residues. In germline, CDR1 is SGHVS, CDR2 FQNEAQ. With V trimmed by 3 bases and J by 0 bases, 12 bases remained unmatched.

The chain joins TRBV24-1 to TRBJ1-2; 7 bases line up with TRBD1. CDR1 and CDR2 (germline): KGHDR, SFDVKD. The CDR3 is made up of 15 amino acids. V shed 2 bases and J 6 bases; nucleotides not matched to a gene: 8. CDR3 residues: CATSDSRATGDGYTF. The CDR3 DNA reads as TGTGCCACCAGTGATTCGAGAGCAACAGGGGATGGCTACACCTTC.

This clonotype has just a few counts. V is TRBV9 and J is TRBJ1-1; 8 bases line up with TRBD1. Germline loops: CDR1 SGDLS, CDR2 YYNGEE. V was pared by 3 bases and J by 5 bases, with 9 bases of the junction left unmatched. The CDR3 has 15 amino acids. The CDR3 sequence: CASSEQSGGWTEAFF. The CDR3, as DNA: TGTGCCAGCAGCGAGCAATCAGGGGGCTGGACTGAAGCTTTCTTT.

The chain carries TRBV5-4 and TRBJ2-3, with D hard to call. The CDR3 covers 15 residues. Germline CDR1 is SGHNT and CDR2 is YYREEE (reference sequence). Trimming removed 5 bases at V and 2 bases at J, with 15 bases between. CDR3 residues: CASSPLTGDTDTQYF. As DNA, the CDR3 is TGTGCCAGCAGTCCTCTTACCGGTGACACAGATACGCAGTATTTT.

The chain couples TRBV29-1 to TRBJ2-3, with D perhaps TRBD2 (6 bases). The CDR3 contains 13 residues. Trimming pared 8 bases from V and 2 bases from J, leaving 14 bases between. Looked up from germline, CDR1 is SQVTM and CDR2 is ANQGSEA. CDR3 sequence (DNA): TGCAGCCTCGCGGGGAGCTCCACAGATACGCAGTATTTT. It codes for CSLAGSSTDTQYF.

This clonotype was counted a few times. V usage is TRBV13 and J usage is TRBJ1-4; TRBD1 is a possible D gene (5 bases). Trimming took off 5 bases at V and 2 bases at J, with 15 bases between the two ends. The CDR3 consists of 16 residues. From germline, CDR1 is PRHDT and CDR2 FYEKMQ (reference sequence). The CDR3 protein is CASSPGGMGTNEKLFF. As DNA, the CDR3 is TGTGCCAGCAGCCCGGGGGGGATGGGTACTAATGAAAAACTGTTTTTT.

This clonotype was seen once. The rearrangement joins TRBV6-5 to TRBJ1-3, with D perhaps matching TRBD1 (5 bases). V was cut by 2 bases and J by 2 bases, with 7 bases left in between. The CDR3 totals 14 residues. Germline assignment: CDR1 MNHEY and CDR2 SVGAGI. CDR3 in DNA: TGTGCCAGCAGTTACCAGGGCCCTGGAAACACCATATATTTT. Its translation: CASSYQGPGNTIYF.

The CDR3 DNA is TGTGCCACCAGTGATCCTAGCGGGAGTGTTGACGAGCAGTACTTC. It codes for CATSDPSGSVDEQYF. The genes are TRBV24-1 and TRBJ2-7; TRBD2 aligns across 10 bases. This CDR3 has 15 residues. Trimming removed 3 bases from V and 5 bases from J; junction bases left unmatched: 6. The V gene's germline CDR1 is KGHDR and CDR2 SFDVKD.

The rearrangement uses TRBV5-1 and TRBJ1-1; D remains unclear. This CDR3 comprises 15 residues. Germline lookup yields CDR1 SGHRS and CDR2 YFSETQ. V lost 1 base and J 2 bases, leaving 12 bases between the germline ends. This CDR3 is CASSLWAETNTEAFF. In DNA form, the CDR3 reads TGCGCCAGCAGCTTGTGGGCAGAGACTAACACTGAAGCTTTCTTT.

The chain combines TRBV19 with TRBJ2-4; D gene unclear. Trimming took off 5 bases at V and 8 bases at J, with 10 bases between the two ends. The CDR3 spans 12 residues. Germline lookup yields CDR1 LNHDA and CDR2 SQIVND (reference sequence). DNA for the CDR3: TGTGCCAGTAGTCCCTCCGTTGACATTCAGTACTTC. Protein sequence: CASSPSVDIQYF.